What follows are 26 T cell receptor beta chains derived from one specimen sequenced in a study of blood T cell repertoires in COVID-19. Clones were read by immunoSEQ multiplex PCR, and TCRdb kept only the in-frame ones, dropping some. The sample holds around 100,000 clones, less than 95% seen once. The sequencing input was peripheral blood. All receptors come from a man aged 50 to 60 with acute or convalescent COVID-19.

The chain combines TRBV27 with TRBJ1-2; D is uncertain. Per the germline V gene, CDR1 is MNHEY and CDR2 is SMNVEV (reference sequence). The V end lost 5 bases, the J end lost 6 bases, and 13 bases lay between the germline ends. There are 13 residues in the CDR3. This CDR3 reads CASSGPKSHGYTF. DNA for the CDR3: TGTGCCAGCAGTGGGCCCAAGTCCCATGGCTACACCTTC.

This rearrangement joins TRBV24-1 to TRBJ1-2, with D tentatively TRBD1 (6 bases). The CDR3 loop spans 14 amino acids. The V end was cut by 5 bases, the J end by 4 bases, with 13 bases between. Germline lookup yields CDR1 KGHDR and CDR2 SFDVKD. The CDR3 reads CATSGRQVGYGYTF. The CDR3 DNA sequence: TGTGCCACCAGTGGTCGACAGGTCGGCTATGGCTACACCTTC.

The chain is built from TRBV3-1 (or the pseudogene TRBV3-2) and TRBJ2-1, with TRBD2 matching 11 bases. J was trimmed by 6 bases and V by 0 bases; bases with no gene match: 13. Per the germline V gene, CDR1 is LGHDT and CDR2 is YNNKEL (reference sequence). The CDR3 is 19 amino acids. The CDR3 DNA is TGTGCCAGCAGCCAAGATAGAACTAGCGGGAGTTTGGCGCGCAATGAGCAGTTCTTC. Its protein product is CASSQDRTSGSLARNEQFF.

This chain links TRBV7-8 with TRBJ2-1; possible D gene TRBD2, 6 bases. V was cut by 1 base and J by 5 bases, with 15 bases left in between. Per the germline V gene, CDR1 is SGHVS and CDR2 is FQNEAQ. The CDR3 covers 16 residues. The CDR3 is CASSLVTGEPHNEQFF. CDR3 sequence (DNA): TGTGCCAGCAGCTTAGTGACGGGAGAACCTCACAATGAGCAGTTCTTC.

The chain uses TRBV6-4 and TRBJ2-2; perhaps TRBD2 as D (5 bases). Germline values: CDR1 MRHNA, CDR2 SNTAGT. This CDR3 region has 14 residues. V was shortened by 5 bases and J by 3 bases, with 10 bases between the two germline ends. The CDR3 DNA is TGTGCCAGCAGTCCCTTCGGGGACACCGGGGAGCTGTTTTTT. This codes for CASSPFGDTGELFF.

The rearrangement links TRBV5-5 to TRBJ1-5, with TRBD1 identical over 8 bases. Germline lookup yields CDR1 SGHKS and CDR2 YYEKEE (reference sequence). The CDR3 sequence is 14 residues long. The J segment lost 4 bases and the V segment lost 0 bases, leaving 0 bases of the junction unmatched. CDR3 DNA sequence: TGTGCCAGCAGCTTGGGGACAGGGAATCAGCCCCAGCATTTT. It is translated as CASSLGTGNQPQHF.

CDR3 amino acids: CASSQGPIGIGEQYF. CDR3 bases: TGTGCCAGCAGCCAAGGTCCTATCGGGATTGGCGAGCAGTACTTC. The V call is TRBV3-1 (or the pseudogene TRBV3-2), the J call TRBJ2-7, with D tentatively TRBD2 (5 bases). Germline V gives CDR1 LGHDT, CDR2 YNNKEL (reference sequence). There are 15 residues in the CDR3. V lost 1 base and J lost 6, with 16 bases in between.

This clone was picked up one time. This sequence joins TRBV29-1 and TRBJ1-2, with D hard to call. V was cut by 3 bases and J by 4 bases, with 12 bases left in between. Germline V gives CDR1 SQVTM, CDR2 ANQGSEA. The CDR3 is 13 amino acids. The CDR3 is CSVEFGLGYGYTF. CDR3 sequence (DNA): TGCAGCGTTGAGTTTGGGCTGGGCTATGGCTACACCTTC.

The genes are TRBV6-5 and TRBJ1-1, with D maybe TRBD1 (5 bases). The CDR3 consists of 14 residues. Trimming stripped 7 bases from V and 2 bases from J, with 14 bases between. The germline CDR1 and CDR2 sequences are MNHEY and SVGAGI. This CDR3 reads CASIGLGLNTEAFF. The DNA of the CDR3 is TGTGCCAGCATAGGCCTGGGGCTTAACACTGAAGCTTTCTTT.

The chain uses TRBV7-6 and TRBJ2-2, with TRBD2 matching 7 bases. CDR1 SGHVS and CDR2 FNYEAQ come from the germline V gene. CDR3 length: 18 amino acids. Trimming cost V 3 bases and J 0 bases; bases outside gene matches: 10. The CDR3 here is CASSFGRGAGANTGELFF. The CDR3 DNA sequence: TGTGCCAGCAGCTTTGGGCGAGGGGCGGGGGCGAACACCGGGGAGCTGTTTTTT.

The chain joins TRBV28 to TRBJ2-7, with TRBD2 as a possible D gene (5 bases). Germline-derived CDR1 and CDR2 are MDHEN and SYDVKM. The CDR3 runs to 14 residues. V shed 5 bases and J shed 3 bases, with 14 bases lying between them. CDR3 sequence: CASSTPGLNYEQYF. The CDR3 bases are TGTGCCAGCAGTACACCCGGACTTAACTACGAGCAGTACTTC. Looking up the rest from reference TRBV28 and TRBJ2-7 gives the full variable domain: DVKVTQSSRYLVKRTGEKVFLECVQDMDHENMFWYRQDPGLGLRLIYFSYDVKMKEKGDIPEGYSVSREKKERFSLILESASTNQTSMYLCASSTPGLNYEQYFGPGTRLTVT.

J is TRBJ2-3 and V is TRBV7-2; TRBD2 aligns across 10 bases. The trim removed 1 base at V and 7 bases at J, leaving 8 bases unmatched. Germline values: CDR1 SGHTA, CDR2 FQGNSA. The CDR3 totals 16 residues. CDR3 residues: CASSLVAGGPTHTQYF. The DNA for the CDR3 is TGTGCCAGCAGCTTAGTAGCGGGAGGACCCACGCATACGCAGTATTTT.

A single count supports this clone. The gene calls are TRBV3-1 (or the pseudogene TRBV3-2) and TRBJ1-4; TRBD1 agrees at 8 bases. V shed 2 bases and J 8 bases; nucleotides not matched to a gene: 7. The CDR3 runs 15 residues. Germline V gives CDR1 LGHDT, CDR2 YNNKEL (reference sequence). The CDR3 bases are TGTGCCAGCAGCCAAACCACACAGGGGGGCGAAAAACTGTTTTTT. As protein: CASSQTTQGGEKLFF.

The chain uses TRBV25-1 and TRBJ1-2, with 7 bases identical to TRBD1. The CDR3 length is 12 residues. J gave up 6 bases and V 7 bases, and 5 bases lay outside the gene matches. Germline V CDR1 and CDR2: MGHDK, SYGVNS. DNA for the CDR3: TGTGCCAGCACGCGGCAGGGGGATGGCTACACCTTC. Amino acids: CASTRQGDGYTF.

The rearrangement joins TRBV3-1 (or the pseudogene TRBV3-2) to TRBJ1-2; 10 bases are shared with TRBD1. The V segment lost 4 bases and the J segment 2 bases; nucleotides outside the gene matches: 7. Per germline, CDR1 LGHDT and CDR2 YNNKEL (reference sequence). The CDR3 covers 16 residues. CDR3 region: CASSRSGTGANYGYTF. The CDR3 DNA reads TGTGCCAGCAGCCGCTCCGGGACAGGGGCAAACTATGGCTACACCTTC.

This clone came up a few times. The rearrangement links TRBV5-4 to TRBJ2-7; 10 nucleotides agree with TRBD2. Trimming at V came to 4 bases and at J to 5 bases, leaving 12 bases not matched to a gene. This CDR3 spans 16 amino acids. The germline V gene has CDR1 SGHNT and CDR2 YYREEE (reference sequence). The CDR3 sequence is CASSPRSSGRPHEQYF. DNA for the CDR3: TGTGCCAGCAGCCCGCGATCTAGCGGGAGACCCCACGAGCAGTACTTC.

The V and J genes are TRBV6-5 and TRBJ2-1; 12 bases agree with TRBD2. There are 14 residues in the CDR3. Germline trimming cut 10 bases from V and 7 bases from J; bases unmatched to any gene: 8. Germline CDR1 and CDR2: MNHEY and SVGAGI. CDR3: CATATSGRWNEQFF. Here the CDR3 DNA reads TGTGCCACCGCAACTAGCGGGAGGTGGAATGAGCAGTTCTTC.

The V gene is TRBV29-1, the J gene TRBJ2-1; 7 bases agree with TRBD2. The junction had 9 bases not matched to a gene; V was cut back by 1 base and J by 6 bases. Germline V gives CDR1 SQVTM, CDR2 ANQGSEA. CDR3 size: 15 residues. The CDR3 spells CSVEGLGGIFNEQFF. CDR3 DNA: TGCAGCGTTGAAGGCCTCGGGGGGATCTTCAATGAGCAGTTCTTC.

V and J are TRBV2 and TRBJ1-3; no firm D call. CDR1 is SNHLY and CDR2 is FYNNEI in the germline V gene. The germline V and J ends were trimmed by 1 base and 3 bases, with 7 bases remaining between them. The CDR3 consists of 14 residues. The CDR3 coding sequence is TGTGCCAGCAGTGAAGGGCAGTTTGGAAACACCATATATTTT. It encodes CASSEGQFGNTIYF.

The chain couples TRBV9 to TRBJ2-7; 8 bases match TRBD2. The CDR3 spans 14 residues. Germline V gene data show CDR1 as SGDLS and CDR2 as YYNGEE. The J segment lost 2 bases and the V segment lost 4 bases, leaving 5 bases of the junction unmatched. In DNA form, the CDR3 reads TGTGCCAGCAGCTCGAGCGGGAGTCCCTACGAGCAGTACTTC. Amino acid sequence: CASSSSGSPYEQYF.

This chain uses TRBV5-6 with TRBJ1-5; possibly TRBD1 for D (6 bases). Germline assignment: CDR1 SGHDT and CDR2 YYEEEE. CDR3 length: 14 residues. V shed 3 bases and J shed 1 base, with 8 bases lying between them. CDR3 amino acids: CASSSQGSNQPQHF. For the CDR3, the DNA is TGTGCCAGCAGCTCACAGGGCAGCAATCAGCCCCAGCATTTT. Combining the CDR3 with reference TRBV5-6 and TRBJ1-5 gives the whole variable domain DAGVTQSPTHLIKTRGQQVTLRCSPKSGHDTVSWYQQALGQGPQFIFQYYEEEERQRGNFPDRFSGHQFPNYSSELNVNALLLGDSALYLCASSSQGSNQPQHFGDGTRLSIL.

The chain combines TRBV30 with TRBJ1-1; 8 nucleotides match TRBD1. This CDR3 is built from 14 residues. Germline V lookup: CDR1 GTSNPN, CDR2 SVGIG (reference sequence). Trimming took 4 bases from V and 2 from J; bases not matched to a gene: 6. CDR3 sequence (DNA): TGTGCCTGGAACGGACAGGGTCGCAACACTGAAGCTTTCTTT. It translates to CAWNGQGRNTEAFF.

CDR3: CASSRGHLYEQYF. In DNA, the CDR3 is TGTGCCAGCAGCCGTGGACACCTCTACGAGCAGTACTTC. The chain links TRBV6-2 or TRBV6-3 to TRBJ2-7; TRBD1 might be the D (5 bases). The germline gives CDR1 MNHEY, CDR2 SVGEGT. The CDR3 is 13 amino acids. V lost 6 bases and J lost 3, with 12 bases in between.

V usage is TRBV7-2 and J usage is TRBJ2-1; 10 bases line up with TRBD2. Germline V gives CDR1 SGHTA, CDR2 FQGNSA. V was clipped by 2 bases and J by 0 bases; unmatched bases: 1. CDR3 size: 16 residues. The CDR3 DNA reads TGTGCCAGCAGCTTACTAGCGGGAGTCTCCTACAATGAGCAGTTCTTC. This encodes CASSLLAGVSYNEQFF.

The rearrangement links TRBV30 to TRBJ2-1, with 11 bases aligning to TRBD2. This CDR3 spans 15 amino acids. Trimming removed 2 bases from V and 2 bases from J; junction bases left unmatched: 2. CDR1 is GTSNPN, CDR2 SVGIG, per germline (reference sequence). The CDR3 loop reads CAWSPGLAAYNEQFF. Here the CDR3 DNA reads TGTGCCTGGAGTCCGGGACTAGCGGCCTACAATGAGCAGTTCTTC.

This clone was seen once. The chain carries TRBV7-9 and TRBJ2-1, with D possibly being TRBD2 (7 bases). V was cut by 1 base and J by 7 bases, with 17 bases left in between. Germline CDR1 is SEHNR and CDR2 is FQNEAQ (reference sequence). The CDR3 consists of 16 residues. The chain's CDR3 is CASSLELGGRPNEQFF. In DNA form, the CDR3 reads TGTGCCAGCAGCTTAGAACTCGGGGGGCGCCCGAATGAGCAGTTCTTC.